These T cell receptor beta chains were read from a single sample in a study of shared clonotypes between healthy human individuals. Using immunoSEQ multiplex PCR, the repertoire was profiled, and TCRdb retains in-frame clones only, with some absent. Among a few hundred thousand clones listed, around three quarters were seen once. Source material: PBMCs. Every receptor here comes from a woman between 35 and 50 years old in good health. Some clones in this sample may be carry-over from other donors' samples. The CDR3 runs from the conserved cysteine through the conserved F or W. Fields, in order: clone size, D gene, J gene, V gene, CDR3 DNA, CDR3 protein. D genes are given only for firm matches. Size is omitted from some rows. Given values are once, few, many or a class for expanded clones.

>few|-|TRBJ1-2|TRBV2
TGTGCCAGCAGCGTCCAGGGTTCCTATGGCTACACCTTC
CASSVQGSYGYTF
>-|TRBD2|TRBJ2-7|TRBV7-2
TGTGCCAGCAGCTCTCTAGCCCTACTAGCGGGAGGTAGCGAGCAGTACTTC
CASSSLALLAGGSEQYF
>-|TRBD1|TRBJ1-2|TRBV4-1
TGCGCCAGCAGCCAACAGGACAGGGCCCGTGACTATGGCTACACCTTC
CASSQQDRARDYGYTF
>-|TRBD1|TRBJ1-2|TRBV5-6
TGTGCCAGCAGCTTGGTAGACAGGGAGACCGGCTACACCTTC
CASSLVDRETGYTF
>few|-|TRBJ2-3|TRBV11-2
TGTGCCAGCAGCTTAGTTAGAGACTCCCTTGCATCGAGGTCAGATACGCAGTATTTT
CASSLVRDSLASRSDTQYF
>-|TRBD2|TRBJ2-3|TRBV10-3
TGTGCCATCAGTGAAAGCCCAGCGGGAAGCACAGATACGCAGTATTTT
CAISESPAGSTDTQYF
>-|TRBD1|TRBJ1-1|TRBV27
TGTGCCAGCAGTCAAAAACAGGGGGCCGGAGCTTTCTTT
CASSQKQGAGAFF
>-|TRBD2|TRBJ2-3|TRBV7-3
TGTGCCAGCAGCTTGGGTAGCGGGAGTAATACGCAGTATTTT
CASSLGSGSNTQYF
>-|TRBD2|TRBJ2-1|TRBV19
TGTGCCAGTAGTATTGGACTAGGATCCTACAATGAGCAGTTCTTC
CASSIGLGSYNEQFF
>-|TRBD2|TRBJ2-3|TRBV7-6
TGTGCCAGCAGCTTGTCCCTAGCGGGGGGGGCCGCTACGCAGTATTTT
CASSLSLAGGAATQYF
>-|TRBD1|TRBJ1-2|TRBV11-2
TGTGCCAGCAGCAAAACAGGGGGATTATCTAACTATGGCTACACCTTC
CASSKTGGLSNYGYTF
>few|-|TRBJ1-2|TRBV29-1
TGCAGCGTTGCGGGGAACTATGGCTACACCTTC
CSVAGNYGYTF
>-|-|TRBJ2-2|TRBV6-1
TGTGCCAGCAGTACGGGCCGAAACACCGGGGAGCTGTTTTTT
CASSTGRNTGELFF
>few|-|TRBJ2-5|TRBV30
TGTGCCTGGAGTGTGGGGGAAGAGACCCAGTACTTC
CAWSVGEETQYF
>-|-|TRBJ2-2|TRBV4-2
TGTGCCAGCAGCCAAGAAATGGTGACCGGGGAGCTGTTTTTT
CASSQEMVTGELFF
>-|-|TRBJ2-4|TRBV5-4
TGTGCCAGCAGCTTGGGAGGGGTAGCCAAAAACATTCAGTACTTC
CASSLGGVAKNIQYF
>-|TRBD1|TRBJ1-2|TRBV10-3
TGTGCCATCAGTGACGCAGGGGGCGAGGATGGCTACACCTTC
CAISDAGGEDGYTF
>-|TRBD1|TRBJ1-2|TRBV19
TGTGCCAGCTCCCGCCCGGGACAGCGAAAGCACGGCTATGGCTACACCTTC
CASSRPGQRKHGYGYTF
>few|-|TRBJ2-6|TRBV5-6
TGTGCCAGCAGCTTGCTCAGTTTCTCTGGGGCCAACGTCCTGACTTTC
CASSLLSFSGANVLTF
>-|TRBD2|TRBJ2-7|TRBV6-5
TGTGCCACCCCCGGGACTAGCGCCTCCTACGAGCAGTACTTC
CATPGTSASYEQYF
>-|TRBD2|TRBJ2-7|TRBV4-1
TGCGCCAGCAGCCAAGAAACTAGCGGGAGCGCCGAGCAGTACTTC
CASSQETSGSAEQYF
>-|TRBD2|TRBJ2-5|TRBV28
TGTGCCAGCAGCCCAGATGGCGGGAGTATTGAGACCCAGTACTTC
CASSPDGGSIETQYF
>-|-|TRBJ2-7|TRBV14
TGTGCCAGCAGCCACCTGGACATCAGGAATTACGATCAGTACTTC
CASSHLDIRNYDQYF
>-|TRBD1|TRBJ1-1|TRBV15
TGTGCCACCAGCACCGGCAGGGGGGACACTGAAGCTTTCTTT
CATSTGRGDTEAFF
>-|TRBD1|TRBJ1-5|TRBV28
TGTGCCAGCAGTCCCAGGGGGGCAGGGATTCGTAATCAGCCCCAGCATTTT
CASSPRGAGIRNQPQHF
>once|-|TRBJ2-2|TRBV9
TGTGCCAGCACCGACCGTGGGGGAGAGAACACCGGGGAGCTGTTTTTT
CASTDRGGENTGELFF
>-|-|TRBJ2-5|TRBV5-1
TGCGCCAGCAGCTGGGGGACCGCTTCTGGGGAGACCCAGTACTTC
CASSWGTASGETQYF
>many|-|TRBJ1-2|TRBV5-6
TGTGCCAGCAGCTTGAAGGCAGGCTATGGCTACACCTTC
CASSLKAGYGYTF
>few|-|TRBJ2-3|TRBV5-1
TGCGCCAGCAGCTTGGCCATGACAGTCACAGATACGCAGTATTTT
CASSLAMTVTDTQYF
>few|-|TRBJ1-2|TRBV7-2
TGTGCCAGCAGCGCAGCCGACAGAACTAACTATGGCTACACCTTC
CASSAADRTNYGYTF
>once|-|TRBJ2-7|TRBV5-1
TGCGCCAGCAGCCTACAGGGTATCGGCTACGAGCAGTACTTC
CASSLQGIGYEQYF
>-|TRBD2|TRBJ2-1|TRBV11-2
TGTGCCAGCAGCTCCCAGACTAGCGGGAGGGCCTTAGGGTTCTTC
CASSSQTSGRALGFF
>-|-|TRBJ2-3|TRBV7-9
TGTGCCAGCAGCTTGGCGGCAGGGTCCACAGATACGCAGTATTTT
CASSLAAGSTDTQYF
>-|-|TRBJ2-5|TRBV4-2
TGTGCCAGCAGCCAAGTGGTACTACAAGAGACCCAGTACTTC
CASSQVVLQETQYF
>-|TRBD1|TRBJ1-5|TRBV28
TGTGCCAGCAGCCCCTGGGGGGACAGGGGGCTCTATCAGCCCCAGCATTTT
CASSPWGDRGLYQPQHF
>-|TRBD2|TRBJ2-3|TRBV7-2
TGTGCCAGCAGCTATCTAGCGGGGGAAGATACGCAGTATTTT
CASSYLAGEDTQYF
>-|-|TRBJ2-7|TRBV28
TGTGCCAGCAGTTTTGGTTATTCTAATGAGCAGTACTTC
CASSFGYSNEQYF
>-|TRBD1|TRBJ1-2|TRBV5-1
TGCGCCAGCAGTCGAGGACAGGGTCTAGGCTATGGCTACACCTTC
CASSRGQGLGYGYTF
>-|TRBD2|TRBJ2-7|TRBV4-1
TGCGCCAGCCAGCAAAACTTAGCGGGAGGCGCCTACGAGCAGTACTTC
CASQQNLAGGAYEQYF
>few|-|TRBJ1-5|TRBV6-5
TGTGCCAGCGGAAGGGGGAATCAGCCCCAGCATTTT
CASGRGNQPQHF
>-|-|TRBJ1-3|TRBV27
TGTGCCAGCAGTCTAAGAGCTCGTGGAAACACCATATATTTT
CASSLRARGNTIYF
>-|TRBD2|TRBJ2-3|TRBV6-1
TGTGCCAGCAGTGAATGGGGGGGAAACACAGATACGCAGTATTTT
CASSEWGGNTDTQYF
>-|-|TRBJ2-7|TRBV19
TGTGCCAGTAGTCCTCAGGGGTGGTCCTACGAGCAGTACTTC
CASSPQGWSYEQYF
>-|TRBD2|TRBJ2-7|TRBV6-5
TGTGCCAGCAGTTACTCAGGGACTAGCGGATACGAGCAGTACTTC
CASSYSGTSGYEQYF
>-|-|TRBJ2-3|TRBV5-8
TGTGCCAGCAGCAGAAGGAATACGCAGTATTTT
CASSRRNTQYF
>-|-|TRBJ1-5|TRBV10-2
TGCGCCAGCAGGGAAGGGACACTTAGCAATCAGCCCCAGCATTTT
CASREGTLSNQPQHF
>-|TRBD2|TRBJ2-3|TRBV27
TGTGCCAGCAGCCCTAGTGGCGGGAGGCCCAGCACAGATACGCAGTATTTT
CASSPSGGRPSTDTQYF
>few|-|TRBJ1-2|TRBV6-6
TGTGCCACCTCCCACCTTAGGGACGGCTACACCTTC
CATSHLRDGYTF
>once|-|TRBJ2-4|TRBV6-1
TGTGCCAGCAGTGCGGGAGACAGGACGTTTGACTTC
CASSAGDRTFDF
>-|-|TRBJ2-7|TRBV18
TGTGCCAGCTCACCCTCGGGCGAGGCCCGTAGGGACTTC
CASSPSGEARRDF
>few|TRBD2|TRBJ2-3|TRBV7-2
TGTGCCAGCAGCCAAGCGGGAGGTAGCACAGATACGCAGTATTTT
CASSQAGGSTDTQYF
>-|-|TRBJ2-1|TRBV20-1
TGCAGTGCATCGCCACACAATGAGCAGTTCTTC
CSASPHNEQFF
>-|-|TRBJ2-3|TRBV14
TGTGCCAGCAGTCCAAGTGTACTAGCCCTACATTTT
CASSPSVLALHF
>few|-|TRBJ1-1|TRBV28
TGTGCCAGCAGTTCCGGGACCCTCCCCACTGAAGCTTTCTTT
CASSSGTLPTEAFF